A selection of T cell receptor beta chains follows, all from one sample in a study of long-term antiretroviral therapy in people with HIV. Some clones are missing from TCRdb's copy, which holds only in-frame ones; the method was immunoSEQ multiplex PCR. The table lists some 15,000 clones, around 73% of them singletons. The sample was unsorted PBMCs, taken less than 3.3 years after starting antiretroviral therapy. The origin of the receptors is a woman aged 40 to 49 with HIV. Both conserved end residues are part of each CDR3. The order of the fields is D gene, J gene, clone size, V gene, CDR3 protein, CDR3 DNA. A D gene is named only where the DNA matches it firmly. Rows may omit the clone size; those that give it use once, few, many or a size class.

d_gene: .; j_gene: TRBJ1-2; abundance: once; v_gene: TRBV4-3; CDR3aa: CASSQDSEGYGYTF; CDR3nt: TGCGCCAGCAGCCAAGACTCGGAGGGCTATGGCTACACCTTC
d_gene: .; j_gene: TRBJ1-1; abundance: .; v_gene: TRBV25-1; CDR3aa: CASMKGTEAFF; CDR3nt: TGTGCCAGCATGAAGGGCACTGAAGCTTTCTTT
d_gene: .; j_gene: TRBJ2-1; abundance: .; v_gene: TRBV5-4; CDR3aa: CASSGMDEQFF; CDR3nt: TGTGCCAGCAGCGGGATGGATGAGCAGTTCTTC
d_gene: .; j_gene: TRBJ2-2; abundance: few; v_gene: TRBV30; CDR3aa: CAWTQDAGDTGELFF; CDR3nt: TGTGCCTGGACCCAAGACGCAGGGGACACCGGGGAGCTGTTTTTT
d_gene: .; j_gene: TRBJ2-7; abundance: medium-sized; v_gene: TRBV10-3; CDR3aa: CAISGGLGEQYF; CDR3nt: TGTGCCATCAGTGGTGGCCTCGGCGAGCAGTACTTC
d_gene: .; j_gene: TRBJ2-2; abundance: .; v_gene: TRBV5-5; CDR3aa: CASSRRAAGELFF; CDR3nt: TGTGCCAGCAGTCGCAGGGCCGCCGGGGAGCTGTTTTTT
d_gene: TRBD2; j_gene: TRBJ2-2; abundance: .; v_gene: TRBV27; CDR3aa: CASRTGLGNTGELFF; CDR3nt: TGTGCCAGCAGAACGGGACTAGGAAACACCGGGGAGCTGTTTTTT
d_gene: TRBD1; j_gene: TRBJ1-2; abundance: .; v_gene: TRBV7-9; CDR3aa: CASSPPPGGAGNYGYTF; CDR3nt: TGTGCCAGCAGCCCCCCCCCAGGGGGCGCTGGGAACTATGGCTACACCTTC
d_gene: .; j_gene: TRBJ1-2; abundance: few; v_gene: TRBV10-1; CDR3aa: CASSGASPSFNYGYTF; CDR3nt: TGCGCCAGCAGTGGGGCTAGCCCCTCTTTTAACTATGGCTACACCTTC
d_gene: .; j_gene: TRBJ1-2; abundance: .; v_gene: TRBV29-1; CDR3aa: CSVVLVGDYGYTF; CDR3nt: TGCAGCGTTGTTTTAGTAGGGGACTATGGCTACACCTTC
d_gene: .; j_gene: TRBJ1-5; abundance: .; v_gene: TRBV27; CDR3aa: CASSLSLSGASNQPQHF; CDR3nt: TGTGCCAGCAGTTTAAGTTTATCGGGGGCGAGCAATCAGCCCCAGCATTTT
d_gene: TRBD1; j_gene: TRBJ2-5; abundance: .; v_gene: TRBV5-6; CDR3aa: CASSLSNRGQGETQYF; CDR3nt: TGTGCCAGCAGCCTAAGTAACAGGGGGCAAGGGGAGACCCAGTACTTC
d_gene: .; j_gene: TRBJ2-6; abundance: .; v_gene: TRBV12-5; CDR3aa: CASGLVPDGRSGANVLTF; CDR3nt: TGTGCTAGTGGTTTGGTTCCTGACGGGAGATCTGGGGCCAACGTCCTGACTTTC
d_gene: TRBD2; j_gene: TRBJ2-3; abundance: once; v_gene: TRBV29-1; CDR3aa: CSTPGGTDTQYF; CDR3nt: TGCAGCACGCCGGGGGGTACAGATACGCAGTATTTT
d_gene: .; j_gene: TRBJ1-1; abundance: few; v_gene: TRBV10-3; CDR3aa: CAAQASRTAEAFF; CDR3nt: TGTGCCGCCCAAGCCTCACGTACGGCGGAAGCTTTCTTT
d_gene: .; j_gene: TRBJ2-1; abundance: .; v_gene: TRBV6-1; CDR3aa: CASSPGQNNEQFF; CDR3nt: TGTGCCAGCAGTCCCGGACAGAACAATGAGCAGTTCTTC
d_gene: .; j_gene: TRBJ2-2; abundance: .; v_gene: TRBV19; CDR3aa: CASRPGWTESPGELFF; CDR3nt: TGTGCCAGTAGACCCGGGTGGACAGAGAGCCCCGGGGAGCTGTTTTTT
d_gene: .; j_gene: TRBJ1-2; abundance: .; v_gene: TRBV6-6; CDR3aa: CASSYSGREGYGYTF; CDR3nt: TGTGCCAGCAGTTACTCTGGCAGGGAGGGCTATGGCTACACCTTC
d_gene: TRBD2; j_gene: TRBJ2-7; abundance: .; v_gene: TRBV7-9; CDR3aa: CASSPRAGGTSYEQYF; CDR3nt: TGTGCCAGCAGCCCCCGGGCGGGGGGGACCTCCTACGAGCAGTACTTC
d_gene: TRBD1; j_gene: TRBJ2-3; abundance: .; v_gene: TRBV19; CDR3aa: CASQQGAGTDTQYF; CDR3nt: TGTGCCAGCCAACAGGGGGCTGGCACAGATACGCAGTATTTT
d_gene: .; j_gene: TRBJ1-1; abundance: .; v_gene: TRBV30; CDR3aa: CAWRGTQTEAFF; CDR3nt: TGTGCCTGGAGGGGGACCCAGACTGAAGCTTTCTTT
d_gene: .; j_gene: TRBJ2-5; abundance: .; v_gene: TRBV4-1; CDR3aa: CASSQVMAAQETQYF; CDR3nt: TGCGCCAGCAGCCAAGTTATGGCGGCTCAAGAGACCCAGTACTTC